The sequence of this TCR beta chain was determined in a study of control samples from healthy donors and cancer patients. Some clones are missing from TCRdb's copy, which holds only in-frame ones; the method was immunoSEQ multiplex PCR. The sample includes some 120,000 clones, 85% to 90% of them seen just once. The clonotype was recovered from a woman in her 70s in good health. Specimen: blood.

Written as DNA, the CDR3 is TGTGCCAGCAGCCCTTGGGGACAGAGTACTAACTATGGCTACACCTTC. Its translation is CASSPWGQSTNYGYTF. The chain combines TRBV5-5 with TRBJ1-2, with TRBD1 matching over 7 bases. Trimming took 4 bases from V and 0 from J; bases not matched to a gene: 9. The CDR3 loop spans 16 amino acids. Germline values: CDR1 SGHKS, CDR2 YYEKEE (reference sequence).